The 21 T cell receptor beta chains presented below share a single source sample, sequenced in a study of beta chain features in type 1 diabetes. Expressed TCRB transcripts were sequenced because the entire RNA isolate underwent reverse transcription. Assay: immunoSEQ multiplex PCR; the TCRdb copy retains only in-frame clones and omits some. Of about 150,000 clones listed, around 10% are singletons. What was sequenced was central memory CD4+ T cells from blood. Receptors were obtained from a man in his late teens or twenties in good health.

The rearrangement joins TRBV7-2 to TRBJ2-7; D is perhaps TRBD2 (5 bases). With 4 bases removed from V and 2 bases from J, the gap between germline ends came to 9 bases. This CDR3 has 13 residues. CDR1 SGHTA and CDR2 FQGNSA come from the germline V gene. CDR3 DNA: TGTGCCAGCAGCTCCGCGCGGGCCTACGAGCAGTACTTC. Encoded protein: CASSSARAYEQYF.

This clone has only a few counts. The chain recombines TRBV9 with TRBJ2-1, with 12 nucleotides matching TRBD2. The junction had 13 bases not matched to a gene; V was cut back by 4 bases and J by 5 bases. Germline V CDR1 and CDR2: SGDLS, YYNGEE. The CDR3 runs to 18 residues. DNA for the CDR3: TGTGCCAGCAGCCCCCGTATTGACGCTAGCGGGGGGGACAATGAGCAGTTCTTC. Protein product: CASSPRIDASGGDNEQFF.

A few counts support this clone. As DNA, the CDR3 is TGTGCCACCAGCAGAGAGGGTCCACAAGAGACCCAGTACTTC. Translating it yields CATSREGPQETQYF. This chain uses TRBV15 with TRBJ2-5; D remains ambiguous. CDR1 and CDR2 (germline): LNHNV, YYDKDF (reference sequence). Trimming removed 0 bases from V and 2 bases from J, with 7 bases in between. This CDR3 has 14 amino acids.

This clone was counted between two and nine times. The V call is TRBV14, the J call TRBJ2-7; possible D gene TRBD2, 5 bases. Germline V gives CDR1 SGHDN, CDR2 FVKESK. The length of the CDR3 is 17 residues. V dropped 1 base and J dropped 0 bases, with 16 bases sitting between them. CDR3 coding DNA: TGTGCCAGCAGCCAAGGCTGGGAGCGGCACCTCTCCTACGAGCAGTACTTC. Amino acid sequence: CASSQGWERHLSYEQYF.

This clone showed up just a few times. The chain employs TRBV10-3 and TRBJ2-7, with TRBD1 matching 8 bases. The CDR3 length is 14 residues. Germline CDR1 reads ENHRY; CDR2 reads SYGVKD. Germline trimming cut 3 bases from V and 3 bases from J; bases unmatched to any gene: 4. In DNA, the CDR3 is TGTGCCATCAGTGATTCTACAGGGGGCTACGAGCAGTACTTC. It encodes CAISDSTGGYEQYF.

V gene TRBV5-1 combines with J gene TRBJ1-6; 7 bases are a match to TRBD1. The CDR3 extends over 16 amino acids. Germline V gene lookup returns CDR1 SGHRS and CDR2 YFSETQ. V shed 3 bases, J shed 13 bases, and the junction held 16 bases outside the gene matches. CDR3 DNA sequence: TGCGCCAGCAGCTCCCGATCTGCGACAGGGAGCAATCCCCTCCACTTT. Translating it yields CASSSRSATGSNPLHF.

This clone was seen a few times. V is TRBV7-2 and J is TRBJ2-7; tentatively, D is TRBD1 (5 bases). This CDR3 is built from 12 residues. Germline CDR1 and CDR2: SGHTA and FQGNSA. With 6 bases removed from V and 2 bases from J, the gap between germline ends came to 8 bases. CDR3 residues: CASRQGAYEQYF. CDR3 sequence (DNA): TGTGCCAGCAGGCAGGGCGCCTACGAGCAGTACTTC.

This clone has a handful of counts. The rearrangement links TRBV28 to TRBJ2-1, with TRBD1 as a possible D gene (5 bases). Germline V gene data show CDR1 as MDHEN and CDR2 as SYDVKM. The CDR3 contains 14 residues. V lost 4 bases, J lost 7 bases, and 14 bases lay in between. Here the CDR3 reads CASSYGHRSNEQFF. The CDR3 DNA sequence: TGTGCCAGCAGTTATGGACACAGGTCTAATGAGCAGTTCTTC.

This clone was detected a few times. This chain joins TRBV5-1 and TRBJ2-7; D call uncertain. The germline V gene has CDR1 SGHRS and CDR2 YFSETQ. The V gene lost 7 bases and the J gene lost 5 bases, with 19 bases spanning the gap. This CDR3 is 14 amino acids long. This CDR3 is CASGPSGLPDEQYF. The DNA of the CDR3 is TGCGCCAGCGGACCGTCTGGGTTGCCGGACGAGCAGTACTTC. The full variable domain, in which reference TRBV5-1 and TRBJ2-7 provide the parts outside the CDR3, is KAGVTQTPRYLIKTRGQQVTLSCSPISGHRSVSWYQQTPGQGLQFLFEYFSETQRNKGNFPGRFSGRQFSNSRSEMNVSTLELGDSALYLCASGPSGLPDEQYFGPGTRLTVT.

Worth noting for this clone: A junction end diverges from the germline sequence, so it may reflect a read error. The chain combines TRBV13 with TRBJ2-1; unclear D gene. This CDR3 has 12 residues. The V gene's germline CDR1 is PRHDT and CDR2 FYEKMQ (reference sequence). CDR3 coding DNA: TGTGCCAGCAGGTACTCCGACAATGAGCAGTTCTTC. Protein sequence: CASRYSDNEQFF.

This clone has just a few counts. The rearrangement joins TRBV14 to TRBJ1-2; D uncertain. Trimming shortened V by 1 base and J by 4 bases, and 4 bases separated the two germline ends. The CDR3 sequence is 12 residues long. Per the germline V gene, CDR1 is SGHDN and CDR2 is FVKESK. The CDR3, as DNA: TGTGCCAGCAGCCAAGCGGGCTATGGCTACACCTTC. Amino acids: CASSQAGYGYTF.

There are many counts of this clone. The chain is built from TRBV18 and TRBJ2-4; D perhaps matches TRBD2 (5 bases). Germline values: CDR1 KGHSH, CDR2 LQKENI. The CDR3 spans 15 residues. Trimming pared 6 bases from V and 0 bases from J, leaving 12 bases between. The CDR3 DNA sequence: TGTGCCAGCTCCAACAGCGGTTTAGCCAAAAACATTCAGTACTTC. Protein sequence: CASSNSGLAKNIQYF.

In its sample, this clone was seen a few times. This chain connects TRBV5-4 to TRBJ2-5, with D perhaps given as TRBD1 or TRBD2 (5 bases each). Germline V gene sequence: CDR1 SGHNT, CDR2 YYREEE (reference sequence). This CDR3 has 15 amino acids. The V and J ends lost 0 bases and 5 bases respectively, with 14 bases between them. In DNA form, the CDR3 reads TGTGCCAGCAGCTTGGAGAGGGATTGGGGGGAGACCCAGTACTTC. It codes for CASSLERDWGETQYF.

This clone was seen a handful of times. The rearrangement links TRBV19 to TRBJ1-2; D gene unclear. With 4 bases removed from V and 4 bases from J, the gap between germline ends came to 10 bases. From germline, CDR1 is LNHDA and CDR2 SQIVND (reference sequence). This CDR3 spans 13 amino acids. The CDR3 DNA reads TGTGCCAGTAGTACAACACTCCTCTATGGCTACACCTTC. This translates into CASSTTLLYGYTF.

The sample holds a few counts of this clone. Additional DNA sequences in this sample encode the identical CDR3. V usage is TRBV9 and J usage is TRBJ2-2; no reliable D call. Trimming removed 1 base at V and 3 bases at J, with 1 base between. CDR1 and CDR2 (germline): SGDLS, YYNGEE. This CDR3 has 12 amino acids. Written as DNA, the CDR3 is TGTGCCAGCAGCGTATACACCGGGGAGCTGTTTTTT. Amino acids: CASSVYTGELFF.

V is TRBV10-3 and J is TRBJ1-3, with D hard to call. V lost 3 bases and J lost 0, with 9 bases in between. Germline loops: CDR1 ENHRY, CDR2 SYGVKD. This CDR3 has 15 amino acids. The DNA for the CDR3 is TGTGCCATCAGTGATGGGATCTACTCTGGAAACACCATATATTTT. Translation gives CAISDGIYSGNTIYF.

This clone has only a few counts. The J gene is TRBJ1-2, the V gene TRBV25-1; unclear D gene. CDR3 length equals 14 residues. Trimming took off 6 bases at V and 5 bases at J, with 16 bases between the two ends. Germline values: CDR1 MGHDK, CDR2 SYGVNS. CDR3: CASSENLGTYGYTF. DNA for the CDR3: TGTGCCAGCAGCGAAAACCTGGGAACTTATGGCTACACCTTC.

Here the CDR3 reads CASLGGSYNEQFF. The CDR3 nucleotides are TGTGCCAGCCTGGGGGGCTCCTACAATGAGCAGTTCTTC. The V call is TRBV6-5, the J call TRBJ2-1, with D perhaps TRBD2 (6 bases). Trimming stripped 8 bases from V and 0 bases from J, with 8 bases between. CDR3 length equals 13 residues. The germline V gene has CDR1 MNHEY and CDR2 SVGAGI.

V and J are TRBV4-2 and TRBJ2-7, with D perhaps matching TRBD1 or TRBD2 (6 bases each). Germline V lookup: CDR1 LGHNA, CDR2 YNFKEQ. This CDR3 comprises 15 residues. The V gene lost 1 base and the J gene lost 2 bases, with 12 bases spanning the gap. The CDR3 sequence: CASSQAPGATYEQYF. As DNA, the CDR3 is TGTGCCAGCAGCCAAGCTCCGGGGGCCACCTACGAGCAGTACTTC.

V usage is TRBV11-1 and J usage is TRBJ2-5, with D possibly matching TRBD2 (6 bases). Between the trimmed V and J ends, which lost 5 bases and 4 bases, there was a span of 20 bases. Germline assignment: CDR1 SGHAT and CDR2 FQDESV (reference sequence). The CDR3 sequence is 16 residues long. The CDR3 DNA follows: TGTGCCAGCAGCCTGACTGGGGGGTCATCGGGAGAGACCCAGTACTTC. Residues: CASSLTGGSSGETQYF. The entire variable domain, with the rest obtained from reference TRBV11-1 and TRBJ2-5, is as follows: EAEVAQSPRYKITEKSQAVAFWCDPISGHATLYWYRQILGQGPELLVQFQDESVVDDSQLPKDRFSAERLKGVDSTLKIQPAELGDSAMYLCASSLTGGSSGETQYFGPGTRLLVL.

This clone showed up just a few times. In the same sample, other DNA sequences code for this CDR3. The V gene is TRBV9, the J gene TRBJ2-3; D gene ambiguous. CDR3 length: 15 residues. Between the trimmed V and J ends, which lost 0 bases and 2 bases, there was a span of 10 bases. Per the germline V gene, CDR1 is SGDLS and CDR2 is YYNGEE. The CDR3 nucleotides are TGTGCCAGCAGCGTAGTGGGTAGCTCCACAGATACGCAGTATTTT. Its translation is CASSVVGSSTDTQYF.